The 18 T cell receptor beta chains below were found in one sample sequenced in a study of OX40 agonist ivuxolimab in advanced cancers. Assay: immunoSEQ multiplex PCR; the TCRdb copy retains only in-frame clones and omits some. The sample holds 48,000 or so clones, around nine tenths seen once. The specimen was CD4+ or CD8+ T cells sorted from blood, collected in a trial of the OX40 agonist ivuxolimab. Every receptor here comes from an adult with an advanced solid tumor such as melanoma, head and neck, liver or kidney cancer.

The rearrangement uses TRBV18 and TRBJ1-1, with a tentative D call TRBD1 (6 bases). CDR1 is KGHSH and CDR2 is LQKENI in the germline V gene. The CDR3 contains 17 residues. V lost 2 bases and J lost 5, with 21 bases in between. DNA of the CDR3: TGTGCCAGCTCACCAGGTGTCACAGGGTCGGCGAGTACTGAAGCTTTCTTT. This encodes CASSPGVTGSASTEAFF.

This clone appeared once. This chain links TRBV18 with TRBJ2-7; 7 bases map to TRBD1. CDR1 and CDR2 from the germline V gene are KGHSH and LQKENI. This CDR3 region has 15 residues. After removal of 2 bases from V and 2 bases from J, the junction contained 6 bases not matched to a gene. CDR3 sequence: CASSPKRQGTYEQYF. In DNA, the CDR3 is TGTGCCAGCTCACCAAAACGACAGGGTACCTACGAGCAGTACTTC.

The chain has TRBV7-9 and TRBJ1-1; D remains unclear. The germline gives CDR1 SEHNR, CDR2 FQNEAQ (reference sequence). The CDR3 runs to 13 residues. V dropped 7 bases and J dropped 1 base, with 10 bases sitting between them. CDR3: CASKRDSNTEAFF. The CDR3 nucleotides read TGTGCCAGCAAACGAGACTCGAACACTGAAGCTTTCTTT.

The V and J genes are TRBV6-1 and TRBJ1-5; D gene uncertain. Trimming left V 2 bases short and J 0 bases short, with 5 bases between. The CDR3 spans 14 residues. The germline V gene has CDR1 MNHNS and CDR2 SASEGT. The CDR3 DNA reads TGTGCCAGCAGTGAACCAGATAGCAATCAGCCCCAGCATTTT. It is translated as CASSEPDSNQPQHF.

The chain couples TRBV7-9 to TRBJ2-4; D might be TRBD1 (5 bases). CDR3 size: 12 residues. Trimming shortened V by 5 bases and J by 6 bases, and 8 bases separated the two germline ends. Per the germline V gene, CDR1 is SEHNR and CDR2 is FQNEAQ (reference sequence). CDR3 DNA: TGTGCCAGCAGCCACGACAGAAACATTCAGTACTTC. Its protein product is CASSHDRNIQYF.

This chain joins TRBV4-1 and TRBJ2-2; D remains ambiguous. This CDR3 region has 13 residues. Germline V gene sequence: CDR1 MGHRA, CDR2 YSYEKL. Trimming cost V 3 bases and J 8 bases, with 10 bases left between them. The CDR3 region is CASSHIIRGELFF. DNA for the CDR3: TGCGCCAGCAGCCACATCATAAGGGGGGAGCTGTTTTTT.

V is TRBV5-6 and J is TRBJ2-5; D unclear. The CDR3 is 14 amino acids. Germline-derived CDR1 and CDR2 are SGHDT and YYEEEE. The V end lost 4 bases, the J end lost 7 bases, and 17 bases lay between the germline ends. CDR3 protein: CASSQVDLYGTQYF. Written as DNA, the CDR3 is TGTGCCAGCAGCCAGGTGGACCTCTACGGGACCCAGTACTTC.

This sequence joins TRBV18 and TRBJ2-7; 7 bases line up with TRBD1. The CDR3 runs 14 residues. CDR1 and CDR2 from the germline V gene are KGHSH and LQKENI. Unmatched junction bases numbered 7, after V lost 6 bases and J lost 2 bases. The CDR3 region is CASSRQGSTYEQYF. In nucleotides, the CDR3 is TGTGCCAGCTCGCGACAGGGTTCTACCTACGAGCAGTACTTC.

This chain links TRBV5-1 with TRBJ1-3, with 8 positions matching TRBD1. CDR3 length equals 15 residues. J gave up 3 bases and V 1 base, and 3 bases lay outside the gene matches. Germline CDR1 SGHRS, CDR2 YFSETQ. This chain's CDR3 is CASSLQGAIGNTIYF. The DNA for the CDR3 is TGCGCCAGCAGCTTGCAGGGGGCGATTGGAAACACCATATATTTT.

V usage is TRBV30 and J usage is TRBJ2-7, with 8 bases that match TRBD1. Germline V lookup: CDR1 GTSNPN, CDR2 SVGIG (reference sequence). This CDR3 is 13 amino acids long. With 5 bases clipped from V and 1 base from J, the junction kept 4 bases outside the gene matches. The CDR3 spells CAWDRQGSYEQYF. The CDR3, as DNA: TGTGCCTGGGACCGACAGGGGTCCTACGAGCAGTACTTC.

The V and J genes are TRBV6-1 and TRBJ2-7; D gene unclear. V was clipped by 0 bases and J by 2 bases, with 5 bases between them. The CDR3 totals 13 residues. Germline V gene sequence: CDR1 MNHNS, CDR2 SASEGT. In DNA form, the CDR3 reads TGTGCCAGCAGTGAAGCGCGCCCCTACGAGCAGTACTTC. Protein: CASSEARPYEQYF.

The rearrangement uses TRBV19 and TRBJ2-7; D is unclear. CDR1 LNHDA and CDR2 SQIVND come from the germline V gene (reference sequence). Between the trimmed V and J ends, which lost 1 base and 7 bases, there was a span of 14 bases. The CDR3 has 14 amino acids. The CDR3 coding sequence is TGTGCCAGTAGTATAGGTCCGGGTTCATGGGAGCAGTACTTC. Translating it yields CASSIGPGSWEQYF.

V is TRBV6-1 and J is TRBJ2-5; 14 nucleotides line up with TRBD2. This CDR3 spans 15 amino acids. Trimming at V came to 4 bases and at J to 2 bases, leaving 0 bases not matched to a gene. Per the germline V gene, CDR1 is MNHNS and CDR2 is SASEGT. The CDR3 DNA follows: TGTGCCAGCAGTGGACTAGCGGGGGGGCAAGAGACCCAGTACTTC. Translation gives CASSGLAGGQETQYF.

The chain combines TRBV11-2 with TRBJ2-1, with D tentatively TRBD1 (5 bases). V was clipped by 5 bases and J by 5 bases, with 13 bases between them. CDR3 length: 14 residues. Per the germline V gene, CDR1 is SGHAT and CDR2 is FQNNGV. The CDR3 DNA reads TGTGCCAGCAGCGGGGTAGTGACAGACAATGAGCAGTTCTTC. Amino acid sequence: CASSGVVTDNEQFF.

This sequence joins TRBV6-5 and TRBJ1-2, with D uncertain. Per germline, CDR1 MNHEY and CDR2 SVGAGI. V was cut by 6 bases and J by 4 bases, with 15 bases left in between. The CDR3 sequence is 14 residues long. The DNA of the CDR3 is TGTGCCAGCAGAGCAGTGACCTTCCCCTATGGCTACACCTTC. The encoded protein is CASRAVTFPYGYTF.

The V and J genes are TRBV13 and TRBJ1-3; the match to TRBD1 covers 7 bases. Germline assignment: CDR1 PRHDT and CDR2 FYEKMQ (reference sequence). Trimming cost V 5 bases and J 3 bases; bases outside gene matches: 10. The CDR3 contains 16 residues. The CDR3 bases are TGTGCCAGCAGCACTCCCCCCAGGGGGTTTGGAAACACCATATATTTT. Translating it yields CASSTPPRGFGNTIYF.

This chain links TRBV15 with TRBJ2-3, with D unclear. The V gene's germline CDR1 is LNHNV and CDR2 YYDKDF (reference sequence). V lost 1 base to trimming and J lost 2 bases, with 10 bases between them. The CDR3 contains 15 residues. CDR3 coding DNA: TGTGCCACCAGCAGAGCTCAGGAATCCACAGATACGCAGTATTTT. Residues: CATSRAQESTDTQYF. Full variable domain (missing parts from reference TRBV15 and TRBJ2-3): DAMVIQNPRYQVTQFGKPVTLSCSQTLNHNVMYWYQQKSSQAPKLLFHYYDKDFNNEADTPDNFQSRRPNTSFCFLDIRSPGLGDTAMYLCATSRAQESTDTQYFGPGTRLTVL.

The chain carries TRBV13 and TRBJ2-1; 8 bases line up with TRBD2. The CDR3 spans 13 residues. V was pared by 5 bases and J by 7 bases, with 4 bases of the junction left unmatched. Germline CDR1 PRHDT, CDR2 FYEKMQ (reference sequence). The CDR3 nucleotides read TGTGCCAGCAGCCCCCGACTAGCGAATGAGCAGTTCTTC. This sequence encodes CASSPRLANEQFF.